One TCR beta chain is described in this entry. Its antigen target is currently unknown. No base-level quality is on record; no much larger clone is a single base apart. The germline V gene yields SNHLY for CDR1 and FYNNEI for CDR2. The CDR3 starts with the cysteine, ends with the phenylalanine, and has 16 residues. The DNA shown is the 48-base CDR3, in frame from base 1. Trimming takes 1 base from V and 4 bases from J, and the germline ends sit 13 bases apart. The sample belongs to a study of shared clonotypes between healthy human individuals (dated by TCRdb to the early 2020s). General notes on the study: A few men and two women, aged 18 to 49 years, made up the cohort. The study deeply sequenced blood TCR repertoires of roughly five healthy adults to estimate repertoire size and the extent of clonotype sharing between individuals. Each donor's leukapheresis produced roughly between roughly 0.85 and 9.5 billion PBMCs. To increase sequencing depth and limit assay-specific biases, different laboratories used diverse techniques to prepare libraries and sequence TCR repertoires. For each donor, CD4 naive and CD4 memory were each run on three plates, CD8 naive on two plates, and CD8 memory on one plate.

CD8 naive samples were CD45RO-negative cells positively selected for CCR7, giving a CD45RA+CCR7+ population that excluded TemRA cells. The donors were healthy, HIV-negative adults with no recently reported acute infections or vaccinations. All donors were Caucasian adults living in Nashville, Tennessee, USA. Blood was collected by leukapheresis, and PBMCs were isolated by Ficoll-Histopaque density gradient centrifugation and then cryopreserved in liquid nitrogen vapor phase. Analytical flow cytometry was used to check the purity and quantity of every magnetically sorted T cell population. Genomic DNA was isolated from each sorted fraction and quantified by UV absorbance on a Nanodrop 2000c. Overall results and qualifications from the work: Sampling was limited to blood, and TCR repertoires in tissue likely differ from TCR repertoires in blood. Pairwise subsampling indicated that sequencing depth was expected to affect the degree of clonotype sharing among donors. Naive subsets generally had larger estimated clonotype richness than memory subsets. The small number of donors limited the genetic and exposure-history diversity represented. Rarefaction of sorted-subset datasets indicated incomplete sequencing despite the large sequencing depth. Compared with non-shared clonotypes, the clonotypes found in all four sorted-subset donors had higher generation probabilities. When a few donors were compared, the shared fraction of clonotypes was 5% to 6.5% for naive CD4, approximately 3.3% for naive CD8, 2.3% for memory CD4, and 0.35% to 0.4% for memory CD8.

Using the deep immunoSEQ assay, TCR CDR3 regions were amplified from genomic DNA by multiplex PCR. Extracted genomic DNA from each cell subset was distributed evenly across all wells of several immunoSEQ 96-well plates, and each plate was treated as a replicate. Each replicate PCR for sorted subsets received approximately 220 ng genomic DNA, equal to tens of thousands of T cell genomes. Purified libraries were quantified with a Qubit 3.0 fluorometer, sized on a Bioanalyzer 2100, and re-quantified with the KAPA Library Quantification kit. Each immunoSEQ 96-well plate was sequenced on its own single-read 150-cycle Illumina NextSeq 550 flow cell. Per the authors' processing: The immunoSEQ output contained only junctional sequences without quality scores, so filtering could not match that applied to full-length reads. To assign V/J genes and CDR3, sequences were annotated against IMGT germline references using PyIR, a Python wrapper for IgBLAST v1.9. Reads with weak V/J assignments (E-value above 1e-6), missing CDR3, stop codons, out-of-frame junctions, or ambiguous translated residues were removed. A V3J clonotype was defined by an identical inferred V gene, J gene, and CDR3 amino acid sequence. Percentage overlap between repertoires was computed as shared unique clonotypes divided by the size of the smaller repertoire. Repertoire richness was assessed with RTK rarefaction, the Chao1 estimator, and Recon v2.1 estimates of unobserved clonotypes. For all TCRbeta clonotypes obtained by the gDNA method from a handful of donors, generation probabilities were computed with OLGA. TCRdb re-hosts the immuneACCESS table, in-frame sequences only. Its copies lack some clones; in the studies checked, an unresolved V gene accounts for under half of them, and the cause for the rest is not known. Clone size and the V and J calls come from that table; the DNA yielded D and trimming. The sample has fewer than 1 million clones on record, 96% of them singletons. Over 0.2% of the sample is taken by the ten largest.

The clonotype originates from a man aged 30 to 45 in good health. The sample comprised naive CD8+ T cells sorted from blood. The cell subset or site label corresponds to: CD45RA+CCR7+. The chain is encoded by TRBV2 joined to TRBJ2-2; confidence is insufficient to name the D gene. The CDR3 has the sequence CASSEGGQRLTGELFF. The sequenced DNA: TGTGCCAGCAGTGAAGGTGGTCAAAGACTCACCGGGGAGCTGTTTTTT.